The 20 T cell receptor beta chains in this list originate from one sample, sequenced in a study of cytotoxic CD8 clonotypes in ibrutinib-treated CLL. The table came from immunoSEQ multiplex PCR; TCRdb's copy has only in-frame clones and leaves some out. The repertoire holds about 310,000 clones, with around four fifths as singletons. The sample in question was PBMCs, obtained before ibrutinib treatment. These receptors came from a human donor with chronic lymphocytic leukemia.

The chain links TRBV7-2 to TRBJ2-1, with 8 bases that match TRBD2. V dropped 5 bases and J dropped 1; count of bases not matched to a gene: 1. The CDR3 extends over 14 amino acids. The germline V gene has CDR1 SGHTA and CDR2 FQGNSA. The CDR3 sequence: CASSPSGSYNEQFF. Written as DNA, the CDR3 is TGTGCCAGCAGCCCTAGCGGGTCCTACAATGAGCAGTTCTTC.

The chain carries TRBV19 and TRBJ1-5, with a tentative D call TRBD1 (5 bases). There are 17 residues in the CDR3. The V gene's germline CDR1 is LNHDA and CDR2 SQIVND (reference sequence). Between the trimmed V and J ends, which lost 9 bases and 1 base, there was a span of 22 bases. CDR3 region: CASLKGPPLGSNQPQHF. CDR3 bases: TGTGCCAGCCTAAAGGGACCGCCCTTGGGAAGCAATCAGCCCCAGCATTTT.

The chain links TRBV7-9 to TRBJ2-7, with 7 bases that match TRBD1. V trimming: 4 bases; J trimming: 4 bases; junction bases outside the gene matches: 10. Germline V CDR1 and CDR2: SEHNR, FQNEAQ (reference sequence). This CDR3 contains 15 residues. CDR3 bases: TGTGCCAGCAGCTCGACAGGGTCAGGAGGTTACGAGCAGTACTTC. Amino acid sequence: CASSSTGSGGYEQYF.

This chain connects TRBV7-7 to TRBJ2-5, with TRBD2 matching over 13 bases. Germline V gene data show CDR1 as SSHAT and CDR2 as FNYEAQ (reference sequence). The V gene end was trimmed by 5 bases and the J gene end by 4 bases; junction bases not matched to a gene: 13. This CDR3 comprises 18 residues. CDR3 loop: CASSPSLLAGGPIETQYF. The CDR3, as DNA: TGTGCCAGCAGCCCAAGTCTACTAGCGGGAGGGCCGATAGAGACCCAGTACTTC. Full variable domain (remainder filled in from reference TRBV7-7 and TRBJ2-5): GAGVSQSPRYKVTKRGQDVTLRCDPISSHATLYWYQQALGQGPEFLTYFNYEAQPDKSGLPSDRFSAERPEGSISTLTIQRTEQRDSAMYRCASSPSLLAGGPIETQYFGPGTRLLVL.

The V gene is TRBV6-5, the J gene TRBJ2-1; perhaps TRBD2 as D (5 bases). The germline V gene has CDR1 MNHEY and CDR2 SVGAGI. This CDR3 spans 14 amino acids. The V end was cut by 8 bases, the J end by 0 bases, with 11 bases between. This CDR3 reads CASRAAISYNEQFF. The CDR3 DNA is TGTGCCAGCCGAGCGGCAATCTCCTACAATGAGCAGTTCTTC.

The chain uses TRBV19 and TRBJ2-3, with 14 bases matching TRBD2. Germline V gene sequence: CDR1 LNHDA, CDR2 SQIVND (reference sequence). V lost 4 bases, J lost 6 bases, and 3 bases stayed unmatched. The length of the CDR3 is 15 residues. CDR3 residues: CASSTGLAGVDTQYF. The CDR3 nucleotides read TGTGCCAGTAGTACGGGACTAGCGGGAGTCGATACGCAGTATTTT.

The rearrangement uses TRBV4-3 and TRBJ2-3, with D possibly matching TRBD2 (6 bases). The CDR3 sequence is 15 residues long. Germline V gene sequence: CDR1 LGHNA, CDR2 YSLEER. V gave up 5 bases and J gave up 1 base, with 13 bases separating them. As DNA, the CDR3 is TGCGCCAGCAGCTACCTAGCGTTCGGCACAGATACGCAGTATTTT. It yields the protein CASSYLAFGTDTQYF.

This clone was picked up a small number of times. The chain uses TRBV18 and TRBJ2-7; perhaps D is TRBD1 or TRBD2 (5 bases each). CDR1 is KGHSH, CDR2 LQKENI, per germline. V shed 0 bases and J shed 3 bases, with 9 bases lying between them. The CDR3 runs to 14 residues. The CDR3 spells CASSPPVGVYEQYF. CDR3 DNA: TGTGCCAGCTCACCACCCGTGGGGGTCTACGAGCAGTACTTC.

The chain has TRBV30 and TRBJ2-7, with 10 bases aligning to TRBD2. Trimming took 3 bases from V and 1 from J; bases not matched to a gene: 3. This CDR3 is 14 amino acids long. Germline V gene lookup returns CDR1 GTSNPN and CDR2 SVGIG (reference sequence). CDR3 sequence: CAWSWTSGSYEQYF. For the CDR3, the DNA is TGTGCCTGGAGCTGGACTAGCGGTTCCTACGAGCAGTACTTC.

V usage is TRBV27 and J usage is TRBJ1-2, with 8 bases that match TRBD1. The germline V gene has CDR1 MNHEY and CDR2 SMNVEV (reference sequence). CDR3 size: 14 residues. Trimming at V came to 3 bases and at J to 8 bases, leaving 8 bases not matched to a gene. The CDR3 coding sequence is TGTGCCAGCAGTTTTTCCCAGGGGGCCTGGGGCTACACCTTC. This codes for CASSFSQGAWGYTF.

V gene TRBV15 combines with J gene TRBJ2-4, with 9 positions matching TRBD2. The trim removed 7 bases at V and 4 bases at J, leaving 14 bases unmatched. Germline loops: CDR1 LNHNV, CDR2 YYDKDF (reference sequence). This CDR3 has 17 residues. As DNA, the CDR3 is TGTGCCACCATTGCGCGCGGGAGGGCCTGGGGTAAAAACATTCAGTACTTC. Its protein product is CATIARGRAWGKNIQYF.

The genes are TRBV5-1 and TRBJ2-1, with D possibly being TRBD2 (6 bases). The CDR3 length is 14 residues. Per the germline V gene, CDR1 is SGHRS and CDR2 is YFSETQ. The V gene lost 4 bases and the J gene lost 7 bases, with 15 bases spanning the gap. CDR3: CASSLEGLANEQFF. DNA of the CDR3: TGCGCCAGCAGCCTGGAGGGACTCGCGAATGAGCAGTTCTTC.

V gene TRBV9 combines with J gene TRBJ2-2; D ambiguous. V shed 6 bases and J shed 6 bases, with 15 bases lying between them. Germline loops: CDR1 SGDLS, CDR2 YYNGEE. This CDR3 comprises 14 residues. CDR3 residues: CASNPLELPGELFF. The CDR3 DNA reads TGTGCCAGCAACCCACTGGAGCTCCCCGGGGAGCTGTTTTTT.

The chain couples TRBV7-6 to TRBJ2-7; 14 nucleotides match TRBD2. This CDR3 contains 14 residues. The germline CDR1 and CDR2 sequences are SGHVS and FNYEAQ. The ends lost 6 bases at V and 5 bases at J; junction bases unmatched: 3. DNA for the CDR3: TGTGCCAGCAGTCCGGGACTAGCGGGAGACGAGCAGTACTTC. Its translation is CASSPGLAGDEQYF.

This chain uses TRBV7-5 with TRBJ2-5. TRBV7-5 is a documented pseudogene. The CDR3 is made up of 17 amino acids. The CDR3 is CVRSQRSAHRIQETQYF. The CDR3 DNA is TGTGTCAGAAGCCAGAGATCGGCCCACCGCATCCAAGAGACCCAGTACTTC.

The rearrangement joins TRBV5-6 to TRBJ2-1; D gene unclear. V was shortened by 4 bases and J by 9 bases, with 8 bases between the two germline ends. Germline V gives CDR1 SGHDT, CDR2 YYEEEE. CDR3 size: 11 residues. The CDR3 region has the DNA TGTGCCAGCAGCCTGGGCGGTGAGCAGTTCTTC. This sequence encodes CASSLGGEQFF.

Regarding this clone: Additional DNA sequences in this sample encode the identical CDR3. This chain's CDR3 is CASSFLADYNEQFF. The DNA of the CDR3 is TGTGCCAGCAGCTTTCTTGCGGACTACAATGAGCAGTTCTTC. The chain recombines TRBV5-6 with TRBJ2-1; D unresolved. From germline, CDR1 is SGHDT and CDR2 YYEEEE. This CDR3 is built from 14 residues. Trimming removed 2 bases at V and 3 bases at J, with 9 bases between.

In this sample, this clone turned up a few times. This rearrangement joins TRBV18 to TRBJ2-6, with 9 bases identical to TRBD1. CDR1 KGHSH and CDR2 LQKENI come from the germline V gene. V lost 2 bases to trimming and J lost 8 bases; unmatched junction nucleotides: 4. The CDR3 runs to 15 residues. The CDR3 reads CASSPRQGGTNVLTF. CDR3 sequence (DNA): TGTGCCAGCTCACCAAGACAGGGGGGGACCAACGTCCTGACTTTC.

The V gene is TRBV5-1, the J gene TRBJ1-5, with 11 bases lining up with TRBD1. This CDR3 comprises 16 residues. Germline V lookup: CDR1 SGHRS, CDR2 YFSETQ. V shed 4 bases, J shed 1 base, and the junction held 4 bases outside the gene matches. CDR3 amino acids: CASSPGTGGSNQPQHF. The CDR3, as DNA: TGCGCCAGCAGCCCGGGGACAGGGGGAAGCAATCAGCCCCAGCATTTT.

This sequence joins TRBV27 and TRBJ1-5; D gene uncertain. Germline loops: CDR1 MNHEY, CDR2 SMNVEV (reference sequence). The CDR3 covers 14 residues. V was cut by 6 bases and J by 10 bases, with 19 bases left in between. The CDR3 sequence: CASSFRSGPYPQHF. CDR3 in DNA: TGTGCCAGCAGCTTCAGGTCAGGTCCTTATCCCCAGCATTTT.